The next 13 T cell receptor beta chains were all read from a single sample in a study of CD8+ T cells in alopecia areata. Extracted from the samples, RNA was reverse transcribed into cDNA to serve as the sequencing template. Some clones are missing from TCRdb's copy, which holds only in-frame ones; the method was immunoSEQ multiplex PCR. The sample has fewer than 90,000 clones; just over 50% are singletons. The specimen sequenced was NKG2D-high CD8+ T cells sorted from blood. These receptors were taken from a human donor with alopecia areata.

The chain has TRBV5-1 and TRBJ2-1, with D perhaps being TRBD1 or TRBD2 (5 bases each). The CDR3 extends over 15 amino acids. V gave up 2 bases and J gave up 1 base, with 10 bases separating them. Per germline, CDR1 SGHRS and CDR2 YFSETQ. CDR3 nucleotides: TGCGCCAGCAGCTTTTGGGACCCATCCTACAATGAGCAGTTCTTC. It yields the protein CASSFWDPSYNEQFF.

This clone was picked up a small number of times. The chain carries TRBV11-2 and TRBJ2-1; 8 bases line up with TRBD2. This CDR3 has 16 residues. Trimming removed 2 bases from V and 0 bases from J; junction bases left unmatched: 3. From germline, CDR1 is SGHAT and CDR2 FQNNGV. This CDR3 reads CASSLLAGGSYNEQFF. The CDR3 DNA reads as TGTGCCAGCAGCTTACTCGCGGGGGGCTCCTACAATGAGCAGTTCTTC.

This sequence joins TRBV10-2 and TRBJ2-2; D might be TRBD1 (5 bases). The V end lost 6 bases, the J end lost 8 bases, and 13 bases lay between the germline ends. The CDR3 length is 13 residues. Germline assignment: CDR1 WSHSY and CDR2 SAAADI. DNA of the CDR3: TGCGCCAGCAGGGGGCCTGCTTTGGGGGAGCTGTTTTTT. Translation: CASRGPALGELFF.

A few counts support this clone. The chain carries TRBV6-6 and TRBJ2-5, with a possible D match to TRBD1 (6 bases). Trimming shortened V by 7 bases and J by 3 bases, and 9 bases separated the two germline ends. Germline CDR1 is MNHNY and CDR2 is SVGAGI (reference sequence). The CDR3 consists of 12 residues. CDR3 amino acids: CASKGVEETQYF. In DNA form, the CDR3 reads TGTGCCAGCAAGGGGGTGGAAGAGACCCAGTACTTC.

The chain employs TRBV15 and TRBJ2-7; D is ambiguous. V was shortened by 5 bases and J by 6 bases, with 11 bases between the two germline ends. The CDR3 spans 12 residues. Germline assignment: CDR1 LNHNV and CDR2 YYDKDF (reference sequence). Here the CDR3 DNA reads TGTGCCACCAGCTCCCAGGCAGCCGAGCAGTACTTC. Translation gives CATSSQAAEQYF.

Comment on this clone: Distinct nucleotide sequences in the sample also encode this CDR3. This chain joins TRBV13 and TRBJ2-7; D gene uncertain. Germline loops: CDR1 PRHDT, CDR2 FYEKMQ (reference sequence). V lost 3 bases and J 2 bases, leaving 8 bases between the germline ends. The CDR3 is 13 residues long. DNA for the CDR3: TGTGCCAGCAGCTTGGGCCAGACCTACGAGCAGTACTTC. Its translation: CASSLGQTYEQYF.

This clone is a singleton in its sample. The CDR3 reads CASSPGHYEQYF. Here the CDR3 DNA reads TGCGCCAGCAGCCCGGGGCACTACGAGCAGTACTTC. The chain has TRBV5-1 and TRBJ2-7; D could derive from TRBD1 or TRBD2 (5 bases each). The V gene lost 4 bases and the J gene lost 3 bases, with 8 bases spanning the gap. The CDR3 is made up of 12 amino acids. Looked up from germline, CDR1 is SGHRS and CDR2 is YFSETQ.

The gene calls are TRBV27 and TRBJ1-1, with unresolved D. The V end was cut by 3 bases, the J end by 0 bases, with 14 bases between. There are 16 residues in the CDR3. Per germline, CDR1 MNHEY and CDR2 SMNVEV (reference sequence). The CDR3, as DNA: TGTGCCAGCAGTTTCGAGGGCGCGAGGATGAACACTGAAGCTTTCTTT. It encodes CASSFEGARMNTEAFF.

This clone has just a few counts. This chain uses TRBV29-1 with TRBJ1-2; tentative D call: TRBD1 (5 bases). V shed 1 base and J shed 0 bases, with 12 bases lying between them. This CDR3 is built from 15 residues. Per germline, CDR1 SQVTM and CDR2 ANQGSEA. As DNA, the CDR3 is TGCAGCGTTGAAGGGGAAGGGGAAGCTAACTATGGCTACACCTTC. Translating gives CSVEGEGEANYGYTF.

CDR3 region: CSEGQGSNEQFF. CDR3 nucleotide sequence: TGCAGCGAGGGACAGGGGAGCAATGAGCAGTTCTTC. The rearrangement uses TRBV29-1 and TRBJ2-1, with 10 bases matching TRBD1. J was trimmed by 6 bases and V by 7 bases; bases with no gene match: 3. Germline V gene data show CDR1 as SQVTM and CDR2 as ANQGSEA. The CDR3 runs 12 residues.

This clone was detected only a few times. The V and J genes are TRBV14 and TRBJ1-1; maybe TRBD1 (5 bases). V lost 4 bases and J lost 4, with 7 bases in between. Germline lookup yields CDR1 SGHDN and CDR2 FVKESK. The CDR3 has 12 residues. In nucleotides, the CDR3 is TGTGCCAGCAGCCCTACAGGCACTGAAGCTTTCTTT. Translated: CASSPTGTEAFF.

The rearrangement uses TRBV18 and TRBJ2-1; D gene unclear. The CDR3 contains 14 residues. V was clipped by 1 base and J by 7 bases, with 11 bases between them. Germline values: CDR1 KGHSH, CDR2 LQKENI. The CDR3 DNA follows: TGTGCCAGCTCACCACGGGATGGGGTTAATGAGCAGTTCTTC. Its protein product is CASSPRDGVNEQFF.

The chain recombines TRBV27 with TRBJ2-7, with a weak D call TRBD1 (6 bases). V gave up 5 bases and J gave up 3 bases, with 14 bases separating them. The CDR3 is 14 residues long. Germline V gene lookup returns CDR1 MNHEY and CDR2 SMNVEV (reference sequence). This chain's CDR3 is CASSLPGHNYEQYF. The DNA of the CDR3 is TGTGCCAGCAGTCTCCCGGGACACAACTACGAGCAGTACTTC.